This T cell receptor (beta chain) was identified in a study of preoperative IRX-2 immunotherapy in early breast cancer (dated by TCRdb to between 2018 and 2020). Receptor libraries were prepared by the immunoSEQ multiplex PCR assay. The immuneACCESS repertoire file appears here via TCRdb, limited to in-frame rearrangements. These files lack a portion of the clones; in checked studies, under half of the deficit traces to unresolved V genes, and the cause of the others is not known. The sample table holds about 62,000 clones, of which roughly 94% were seen once. The top ten clones comprise about 1.8% of the sample. From its cysteine to its phenylalanine, the CDR3 spans 15 amino acids. Only the CDR3 part of the read is kept: 45 bases, read in frame from the first base. According to the germline V gene, CDR1 reads MNHEY and CDR2 reads SVGAGI. V drops 0 bases and J drops 5 bases, leaving 13 bases in between.

Worth noting for this clone: Its antigen is currently not known. No base-level quality is on record; no much larger clone is a single base apart.

The treatment or condition label corresponds to: preoperative locoregional IRX-2 cytokine immunotherapy. The samples were obtained from a phase Ib study in which preoperative, locoregional IRX-2 cytokine immunotherapy intended to prime immune responses was tested. Patients with early-stage breast cancer who were given IRX-2 before surgery served as donors. The specimen was taken from a patient treated with IRX-2 immunotherapy. The TCR was taken from a human donor with breast cancer. The rearranged segments are TRBV6-5 and TRBJ2-5; the D gene is not confidently resolved. Read as DNA, the sequence is TGTGCCAGCAGTTACTCGGTCGGCTGGCGGGAGACCCAGTACTTC. Its product reads: CASSYSVGWRETQYF.